This note documents a single TCR beta chain sequence. It has no known antigen specificity. Per-base quality was not reported, and no clone a single base away is much larger than it. The identical CDR3 is also encoded by other nucleotide sequences in the sample. The immunoSEQ Assay, a bias-controlled multiplex PCR, was used to amplify TCRbeta CDR3 regions from genomic DNA. From the authors' description of their analysis: The number of nucleated cells in each sample was estimated from the amplification of reference gene primers within the assay. Sequence reads were collapsed and filtered to measure the absolute abundance of every unique TCRbeta CDR3 rearrangement. Productive Simpson clonality was computed per sample as the square root of Simpson's diversity index over productive rearrangements. As stored in TCRdb, this immuneACCESS dataset retains in-frame rearrangements with V and J assigned. A fraction of the clones does not appear; measured against another copy, unresolved V genes explain less than half of the discrepancy, and the remainder lacks a known reason. V and J calls and clone size are given by that table; D and trimming were obtained from the DNA. The sample table holds approximately 250,000 clones, of which around four fifths were seen once. The top ten constitute 3.5% to 5.5% of the sample.

This entry is derived from a study of blood T cell repertoires in COVID-19 (TCRdb year 2020). About the full investigation: Collaborator samples came from the United States, Italy and Spain and covered acute and convalescent phases of COVID-19. The material from the prospective study consisted of cDNA or gDNA derived from T cells, B-cell-depleted T cells, or PBMCs. Deeply sampled blood TCRbeta repertoires from subjects exposed to, actively infected with, or recovered from COVID-19 were included in the dataset. The repertoires were released in a freely available public database intended as a resource for research on the immune response to SARS-CoV-2. The samples were drawn from two sources: the first 160 participants of the ongoing ImmuneRACE study, and 1,254 subjects contributed by 6 global collaborators. The sample metadata nearly always contained a de-identified subject ID, COVID-19 status, age in years and sex. Where available, HLA class I and class II types were obtained from metadata supplied by the sample provider rather than from assay-based typing. Beyond this particular receptor, the publication reports: The quantity of clinical and demographic metadata differed by source and by participant and was supplied without curation.

Another Seattle source contributed samples from volunteer blood donors who had recovered from COVID-19. The collaborating institutions used their own protocols to collect whole blood in K2EDTA tubes. For TCRbeta analysis, collaborators shipped samples in one of three forms: frozen whole blood, isolated PBMCs, or DNA extracted from either of those sample types. The clonotype comes from a man in his sixties who had recovered from COVID-19. The sample was peripheral blood.

The CDR3 protein: CASSYDNSNQPQHF. The DNA sequence is as follows: TGTGCCAGCAGTTATGACAACAGCAATCAGCCCCAGCATTTT. The chain links TRBV6-5 with TRBJ1-5, with the D segment identity uncertain. The CDR3 starts with the cysteine, ends with the phenylalanine, and has 14 residues. Only CDR3 DNA remains: 42 bases, in frame from the first base. Trimming at the junction amounts to 3 bases on V and 1 base on J, and the germline ends lie 7 bases apart. Via the germline V gene, CDR1 is MNHEY and CDR2 SVGAGI.